These T cell receptor beta chains were read from a single sample in a study of blood T cell repertoires in COVID-19. Here immunoSEQ multiplex PCR was the method, and the copy in TCRdb shows in-frame clones only, minus some. The repertoire has about 120,000 clones, roughly 83% of them found once; the top ten carry 0.7% to 1%. The material sequenced was peripheral blood. The source of these receptors is a woman between 65 and 79 years old with acute or convalescent COVID-19. CDR3s include the opening cysteine and the closing phenylalanine or tryptophan. The D gene is left open where the match is weak. The size of a clone is reported for some rows only, either as once, few or many, or as a class for expanded clones.

V gene	J gene	clone size	D gene	CDR3 length	CDR3 DNA	CDR3 protein
TRBV13	TRBJ2-3	few	TRBD2	15	TGTGCCAGCACTATAGGGGGGACTAGCGCAAATACGCAGTATTTT	CASTIGGTSANTQYF
TRBV2	TRBJ1-1	-	TRBD1	16	TGTGCCAGCCCCAAAGGTGTTGGGACAGGGTCGACTGAAGCTTTCTTT	CASPKGVGTGSTEAFF
TRBV5-1	TRBJ2-1	-	TRBD1	15	TGCGCCAGCAGCTTACCCCGGACAGGGTACAATGAGCAGTTCTTC	CASSLPRTGYNEQFF
TRBV9	TRBJ2-6	-	-	17	TGTGCCAGCAGCGGCCCGGGCGGACTCTCTGGGGCCAACGTCCTGACTTTC	CASSGPGGLSGANVLTF
TRBV6-5	TRBJ2-7	-	-	12	TGTGCCAGCAGTAACACAAATTACGAGCAGTACTTC	CASSNTNYEQYF
TRBV7-5	TRBJ1-2	-	-	14	TGTGCCAGAAGCTCCACAGGGGGCCCCACGGGCTACACCTTC	CARSSTGGPTGYTF
TRBV12-3/TRBV12-4	TRBJ2-7	-	-	13	TGTGCCAGCAGTGTTTACAGGGAGGGCGAGCAGTACTTC	CASSVYREGEQYF
TRBV6-6	TRBJ2-7	-	TRBD2	14	TGTGCCAGCAGTTACCTAGCGGGGGGGGGCGAGCAGTACTTC	CASSYLAGGGEQYF
TRBV19	TRBJ1-2	-	TRBD1	15	TGTGCCAGTAGTATTCCGGGACAGGGGGTAGGTGGCTACACCTTC	CASSIPGQGVGGYTF
TRBV11-1	TRBJ1-1	-	TRBD1	14	TGTGCCAGCAGCCCGAGGGACAGCTACACTGAAGCTTTCTTT	CASSPRDSYTEAFF
TRBV19	TRBJ1-1	-	TRBD1	17	TGTGCCAGTATCCCCACCGGGACAGGGGGCGCGAATACTGAAGCTTTCTTT	CASIPTGTGGANTEAFF
TRBV30	TRBJ1-1	once	-	13	TGTGCCTGCCCTACTTCTGAGGGGGTGGGAGCTTTCTTT	CACPTSEGVGAFF
TRBV5-4	TRBJ1-2	-	-	15	TGTGCCAGCAGCGCGGCGGGGGAGGGGCTCTATGGCTACACCTTC	CASSAAGEGLYGYTF
TRBV29-1	TRBJ2-1	-	-	13	TGCAGCGTTGGACAGTCTTTCTACAATGAGCAGTTCTTC	CSVGQSFYNEQFF
TRBV5-1	TRBJ2-7	many	TRBD2	14	TGCGCCAGCAGCGAGAATAGCGGGAGTCAAGAGCAGTACTTC	CASSENSGSQEQYF
TRBV5-1	TRBJ2-5	-	TRBD2	16	TGCGCCAGCAGCTTGGAAAGCGGGGGACCACAAGAGACCCAGTACTTC	CASSLESGGPQETQYF
TRBV5-6	TRBJ2-3	-	TRBD2	19	TGTGCCAGCAGCTTGATAGCCGATGGCGGGGGGAGGAGGACAGATACGCAGTATTTT	CASSLIADGGGRRTDTQYF
TRBV6-6	TRBJ1-1	-	-	15	TGTGCCATTTCCCCAAGGGGTCACGGGAACACTGAAGCTTTCTTT	CAISPRGHGNTEAFF
TRBV6-5	TRBJ2-3	-	-	12	TGTGCCAGCAGACAGGAGGGAGATACGCAGTATTTT	CASRQEGDTQYF
TRBV7-2	TRBJ1-6	-	TRBD1	16	TGTGCCAGCAGTTATGACAGGGGCTCCTATAATTCACCCCTCCACTTT	CASSYDRGSYNSPLHF
TRBV7-3	TRBJ2-1	-	-	15	TGTGCCAGCAGCTCCGGGAGTCCCTCCTACAATGAGCAGTTCTTC	CASSSGSPSYNEQFF
TRBV9	TRBJ2-6	-	TRBD1	19	TGTGCCAGCAGCTCCACCCCGGCGGGGACAGGGACTGGGGCCAACGTCCTGACTTTC	CASSSTPAGTGTGANVLTF
TRBV19	TRBJ2-1	few	TRBD1	14	TGTGCCAGTAGTCGGACAGGGGGCTACAATGAGCAGTTCTTC	CASSRTGGYNEQFF
TRBV6-2/TRBV6-3	TRBJ2-7	-	TRBD1	16	TGTGCCAGCAGTTACTCGGGGACAGGGGGCTCCTACGAGCAGTACTTC	CASSYSGTGGSYEQYF
TRBV10-1	TRBJ2-2	-	TRBD1	15	TGCGCCAGCGGTCCCGGGACAGATCCCACCGGGGAGCTGTTTTTT	CASGPGTDPTGELFF
TRBV19	TRBJ2-5	-	-	16	TGTGCCAGTAGTATAGGGGCGGGATCGGGGGAAGAGACCCAGTACTTC	CASSIGAGSGEETQYF
TRBV5-4	TRBJ2-3	-	TRBD2	18	TGTGCCAGCAGCCCGGGTTATACTGTAGCGGGAGTGGCAGATACGCAGTATTTT	CASSPGYTVAGVADTQYF
TRBV24-1	TRBJ1-6	-	-	13	TGTGCCTCAGAGGGGGTCTCAAATTCACCCCTCCACTTT	CASEGVSNSPLHF
TRBV7-9	TRBJ2-5	-	TRBD2	13	TGTGCCAGCAGCATAGCGGGGGGAGAGACCCAGTACTTC	CASSIAGGETQYF
TRBV9	TRBJ2-5	-	-	16	TGTGCCAGCAGCCCCTGGGGCGGGGGCCGTCAAGAGACCCAGTACTTC	CASSPWGGGRQETQYF
TRBV30	TRBJ2-5	-	-	15	TGTGCCTGGAGTGTACTCGGGGGAAGCCAAGAGACCCAGTACTTC	CAWSVLGGSQETQYF
TRBV9	TRBJ1-2	few	-	16	TGTGCCAGCAGCGTAGGCCCCGGCACAGCTAACTATGGCTACACCTTC	CASSVGPGTANYGYTF